This T cell receptor beta chain was sequenced in a study of vaccination effects on CD4 cells after COVID-19. The overall study: Peptide-pool stimulation followed by sequencing identified expanded antigen-specific CD4+ clonotypes in the ViraFEST assay. For each well, 1.9 million or so PBMC were cultured with 10 IU/ml IL-2 and around 9.6 ug/ml peptides.

Only in-frame clones appear in the TCRdb table, and some are missing; sequencing was by immunoSEQ multiplex PCR. The sample has tens of thousands of clones; 76% are singletons. General study results and limits: Pronounced clonal contraction occurred in clones induced by infection and by vaccine late after vaccination.

With regard to this clone: Antigen: not known.

A 10-day culture period preceded the isolation of CD4+ T cells. Infection dated between March and December 2020, before the Alpha, Beta and Delta variants reached the United States. Participants completed two doses of the BNT162b2 or mRNA-1273 vaccine. The authors replaced half the medium with IL-2 medium on days 3 and 7. Germline loops: CDR1 SGHVS, CDR2 FNYEAQ. The CDR3 length is 15 residues. Trimming stripped 1 base from V and 4 bases from J, with 11 bases between. V and J are TRBV7-6 and TRBJ1-3; D ambiguous. Sequenced here: CD4+ T cells from PBMCs cultured without peptide, sampled after COVID-19 vaccination. This clonotype was sampled from a human donor who had a prior SARS-CoV-2 infection. CDR3: CASSLVSAGGNTIYF. CDR3 bases: TGTGCCAGCAGCTTAGTAAGCGCAGGCGGAAACACCATATATTTT.